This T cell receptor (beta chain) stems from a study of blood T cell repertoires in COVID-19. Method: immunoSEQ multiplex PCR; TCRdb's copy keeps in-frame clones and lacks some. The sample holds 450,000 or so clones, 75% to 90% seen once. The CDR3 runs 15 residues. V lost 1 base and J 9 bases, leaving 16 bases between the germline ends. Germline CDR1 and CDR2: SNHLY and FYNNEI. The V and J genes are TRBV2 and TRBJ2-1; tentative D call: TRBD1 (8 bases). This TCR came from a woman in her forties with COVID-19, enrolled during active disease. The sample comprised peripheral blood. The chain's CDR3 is CASSEDRGGYSEQFF. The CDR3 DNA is TGTGCCAGCAGTGAAGACAGGGGGGGTTATAGTGAGCAGTTCTTC.